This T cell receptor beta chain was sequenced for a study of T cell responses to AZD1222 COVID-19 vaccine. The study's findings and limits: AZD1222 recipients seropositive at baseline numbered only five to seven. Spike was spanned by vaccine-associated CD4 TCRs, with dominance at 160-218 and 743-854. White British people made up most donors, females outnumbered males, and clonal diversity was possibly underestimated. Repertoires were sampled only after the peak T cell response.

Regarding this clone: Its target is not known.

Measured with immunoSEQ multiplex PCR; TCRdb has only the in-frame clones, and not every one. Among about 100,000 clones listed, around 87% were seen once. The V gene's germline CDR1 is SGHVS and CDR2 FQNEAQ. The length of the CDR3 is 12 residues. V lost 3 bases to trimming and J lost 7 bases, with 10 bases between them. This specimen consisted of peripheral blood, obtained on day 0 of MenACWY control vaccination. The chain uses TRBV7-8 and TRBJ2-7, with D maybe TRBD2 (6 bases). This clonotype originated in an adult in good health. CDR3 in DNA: TGTGCCAGCAGCTTGGGGGACTGGGAGCAGTACTTC. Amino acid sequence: CASSLGDWEQYF.